This entry is about one T cell receptor (beta chain). Clones were read by immunoSEQ multiplex PCR, and TCRdb kept only the in-frame ones, dropping some. This table has some 70,000 clones, around 80% appearing once. The sample comes from a study of blood T cell repertoires in COVID-19. Study-level background: PBMCs, B-cell-depleted T cells, or T cells were the source of the cDNA or gDNA that made up the material.

V was clipped by 6 bases and J by 6 bases, with 18 bases between them. In germline, CDR1 is MGHDK, CDR2 SYGVNS. The CDR3 runs to 15 residues. The genes are TRBV25-1 and TRBJ2-1; tentatively, D is TRBD2 (7 bases). This TCR derives from a middle-aged man with COVID-19, enrolled during active disease. Sequenced material: peripheral blood. The DNA for the CDR3 is TGTGCCAGCAGCCCGGGGGCGGGGGTGAGCAATGAGCAGTTCTTC. Protein product: CASSPGAGVSNEQFF.